This T cell receptor (beta chain) was found in a study of T cells expressing NK-cell markers. The CDR3 loop spans 12 amino acids. Germline V gene lookup returns CDR1 SNHLY and CDR2 FYNNEI. The TCR beta cDNA came from 5'RACE template switching with UMIs. TCRdb reprocessed the 5' RACE reads and reports one entry per CDR3 protein, with no DNA. The sample's table shows about 550,000 distinct CDR3 sequences. Worth noting for this clonotype: Its antigen is still unknown.

General study results and limits: Of the CD8+ T cells in roughly 6 donors, about 1.0-7.0% belonged to dominant NKG2C+ clonotypes.

The chain carries TRBV2 and TRBJ2-3; TCRdb picks TRBD2, but there is no DNA to check that call. The TCR originated in a man between 18 and 35 years old in good health. The sequencing sample was made of blood T cells: a sorted CD56 or NKG2C T cell subset, CD4+ or CD8+ T cells, or bulk PBMC T cells (not recorded which). This chain's CDR3 is CASSKERRRGYF. Full variable domain (rest looked up from reference TRBV2 and TRBJ2-3): EPEVTQTPSHQVTQMGQEVILRCVPISNHLYFYWYRQILGQKVEFLVSFYNNEISEKSEIFDDQFSVERPDGSNFTLKIRSTKLEDSAMYFCASSKERRRGYFGPGTRLTVL.